The 6 T cell receptor beta chains in this list originate from one sample, sequenced in a study of T cell changes during pregnancy in multiple sclerosis. Data came from immunoSEQ multiplex PCR; TCRdb stores just in-frame clones and leaves some out. Of approximately 50,000 clones listed, roughly nine tenths are singletons. The material sequenced was CD8+ T cells from peripheral blood mononuclear cells, taken after pregnancy. The receptors derive from a female donor with multiple sclerosis, enrolled in a pregnancy study.

The chain employs TRBV6-5 and TRBJ2-5; 8 nucleotides match TRBD2. The CDR3 has 15 amino acids. V was pared by 5 bases and J by 5 bases, with 10 bases of the junction left unmatched. Per germline, CDR1 MNHEY and CDR2 SVGAGI. This chain's CDR3 is CASSPSGGGSETQYF. The DNA of the CDR3 is TGTGCCAGCAGTCCTTCGGGGGGGGGTTCGGAGACCCAGTACTTC.

The chain combines TRBV7-9 with TRBJ1-6, with 11 bases lining up with TRBD1. Germline values: CDR1 SEHNR, CDR2 FQNEAQ (reference sequence). CDR3 length equals 15 residues. J gave up 7 bases and V 5 bases, and 4 bases lay outside the gene matches. CDR3 DNA sequence: TGTGCCAGCAGCGTTTGGGACAGGGGGAATTCACCCCTCCACTTT. Its translation: CASSVWDRGNSPLHF.

The V call is TRBV27, the J call TRBJ1-6; D remains unclear. There are 14 residues in the CDR3. Looked up from germline, CDR1 is MNHEY and CDR2 is SMNVEV (reference sequence). Trimming shortened V by 2 bases and J by 9 bases, and 11 bases separated the two germline ends. CDR3 protein: CASSLVGTSSPLHF. In nucleotides, the CDR3 is TGTGCCAGCAGTTTAGTCGGTACCTCTTCACCCCTCCACTTT.

The V and J genes are TRBV27 and TRBJ2-1; weak D call: TRBD1 (6 bases). There are 13 residues in the CDR3. Germline assignment: CDR1 MNHEY and CDR2 SMNVEV (reference sequence). With 11 bases removed from V and 4 bases from J, the gap between germline ends came to 15 bases. The CDR3 reads CAVRGSPYNEQFF. Here the CDR3 DNA reads TGTGCCGTAAGGGGGTCCCCGTACAATGAGCAGTTCTTC.

This chain joins TRBV27 and TRBJ2-1; D is unclear. The CDR3 spans 13 residues. V lost 2 bases to trimming and J lost 6 bases, with 8 bases between them. The V gene's germline CDR1 is MNHEY and CDR2 SMNVEV (reference sequence). The CDR3 loop reads CASSLVVGNEQFF. CDR3 coding DNA: TGTGCCAGCAGTTTAGTGGTCGGCAATGAGCAGTTCTTC.

The chain combines TRBV23-1 with TRBJ1-5, with unresolved D. TRBV23-1 carries the ORF label, with uncertain function. The CDR3 totals 17 residues. Trimming pared 0 bases from V and 4 bases from J, leaving 16 bases between. CDR3 DNA: TGCGCCAGCAGTCAATCTAGGCGGGATCGGTTAAATCAGCCCCAGCATTTT. Translated: CASSQSRRDRLNQPQHF.